This T cell receptor beta chain emerged from a study of control samples from healthy donors and cancer patients. The V and J ends lost 4 bases and 8 bases, in that order; junction bases with no gene match: 13. This CDR3 spans 15 amino acids. Per the germline V gene, CDR1 is MGHRA and CDR2 is YSYEKL. TCRdb's table, derived via immunoSEQ multiplex PCR, lists solely in-frame clones and lacks some. The sample contains 95,000 to 100,000 clones, about 89% of which appear only once. This chain uses TRBV4-1 with TRBJ1-2; 7 bases line up with TRBD1. Sample: blood. This sequence was found in a man aged 25 to 45 in good health. CDR3 region: CASSRFQGDRKGYTF. CDR3 sequence (DNA): TGCGCCAGCAGCCGCTTCCAGGGGGATCGGAAAGGCTACACCTTC.